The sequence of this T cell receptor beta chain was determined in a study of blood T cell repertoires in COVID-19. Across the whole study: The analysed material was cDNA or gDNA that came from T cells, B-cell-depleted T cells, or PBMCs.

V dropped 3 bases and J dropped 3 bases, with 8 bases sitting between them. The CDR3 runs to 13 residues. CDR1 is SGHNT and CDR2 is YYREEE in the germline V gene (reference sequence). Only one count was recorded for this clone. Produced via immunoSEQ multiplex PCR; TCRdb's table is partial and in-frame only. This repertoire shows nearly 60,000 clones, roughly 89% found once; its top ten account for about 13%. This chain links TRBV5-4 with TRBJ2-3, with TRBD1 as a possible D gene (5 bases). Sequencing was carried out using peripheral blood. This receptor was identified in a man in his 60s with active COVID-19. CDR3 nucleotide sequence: TGTGCCAGCAGCTCGCAGGGAACAGATACGCAGTATTTT. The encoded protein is CASSSQGTDTQYF.